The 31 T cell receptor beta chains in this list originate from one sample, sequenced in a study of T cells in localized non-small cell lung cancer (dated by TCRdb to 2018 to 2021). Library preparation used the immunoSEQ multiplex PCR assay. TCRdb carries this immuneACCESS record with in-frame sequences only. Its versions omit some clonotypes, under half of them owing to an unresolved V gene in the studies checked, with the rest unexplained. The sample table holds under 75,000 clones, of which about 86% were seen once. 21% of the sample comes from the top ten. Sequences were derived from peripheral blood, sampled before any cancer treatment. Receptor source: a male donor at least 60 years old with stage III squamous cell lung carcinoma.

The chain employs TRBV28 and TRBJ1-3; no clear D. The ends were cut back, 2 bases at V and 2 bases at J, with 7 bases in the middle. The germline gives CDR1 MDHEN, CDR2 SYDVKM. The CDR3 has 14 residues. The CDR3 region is CASSLELTGNTIYF. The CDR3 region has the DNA TGTGCCAGCAGTTTAGAGTTGACTGGAAACACCATATATTTT. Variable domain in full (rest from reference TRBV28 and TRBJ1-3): DVKVTQSSRYLVKRTGEKVFLECVQDMDHENMFWYRQDPGLGLRLIYFSYDVKMKEKGDIPEGYSVSREKKERFSLILESASTNQTSMYLCASSLELTGNTIYFGEGSWLTVV.

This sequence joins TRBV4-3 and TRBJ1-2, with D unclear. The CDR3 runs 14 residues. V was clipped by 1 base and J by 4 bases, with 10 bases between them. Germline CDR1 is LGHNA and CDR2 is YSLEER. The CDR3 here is CASSQAIRSYGYTF. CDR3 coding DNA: TGCGCCAGCAGCCAAGCCATACGATCCTATGGCTACACCTTC.

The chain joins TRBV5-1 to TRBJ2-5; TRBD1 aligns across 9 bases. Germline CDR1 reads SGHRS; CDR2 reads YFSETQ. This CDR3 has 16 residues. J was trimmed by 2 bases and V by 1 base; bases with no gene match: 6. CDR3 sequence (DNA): TGCGCCAGCAGCTTGTCGTTGGGGACAGGGCAAGAGACCCAGTACTTC. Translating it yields CASSLSLGTGQETQYF.

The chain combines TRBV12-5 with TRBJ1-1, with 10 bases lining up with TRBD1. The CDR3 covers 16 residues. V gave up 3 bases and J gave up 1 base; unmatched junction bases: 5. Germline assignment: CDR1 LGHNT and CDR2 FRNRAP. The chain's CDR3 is CASGFGTGASNTEAFF. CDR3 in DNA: TGTGCTAGTGGTTTCGGGACAGGGGCTTCGAACACTGAAGCTTTCTTT.

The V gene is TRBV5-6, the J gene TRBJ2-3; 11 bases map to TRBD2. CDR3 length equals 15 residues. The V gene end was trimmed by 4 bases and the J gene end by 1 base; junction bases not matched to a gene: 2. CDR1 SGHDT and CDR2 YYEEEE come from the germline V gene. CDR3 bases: TGTGCCAGCAGCCAGACTAGCGGGGGCACAGATACGCAGTATTTT. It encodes CASSQTSGGTDTQYF.

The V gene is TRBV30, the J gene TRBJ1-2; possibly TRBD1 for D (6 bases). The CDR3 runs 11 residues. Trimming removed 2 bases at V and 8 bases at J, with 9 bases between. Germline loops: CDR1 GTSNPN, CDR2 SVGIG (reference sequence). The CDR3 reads CAWSPGGGYTF. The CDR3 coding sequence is TGTGCCTGGAGTCCGGGGGGCGGCTACACCTTC. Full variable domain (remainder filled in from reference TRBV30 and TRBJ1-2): SQTIHQWPATLVQPVGSPLSLECTVEGTSNPNLYWYRQAAGRGLQLLFYSVGIGQISSEVPQNLSASRPQDRQFILSSKKLLLSDSGFYLCAWSPGGGYTFGSGTRLTVV.

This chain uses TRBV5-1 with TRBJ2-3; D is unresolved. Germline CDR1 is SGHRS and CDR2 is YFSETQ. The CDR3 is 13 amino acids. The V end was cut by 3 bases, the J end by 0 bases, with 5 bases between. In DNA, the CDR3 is TGCGCCAGCAGCTCCGGGAGCACAGATACGCAGTATTTT. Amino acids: CASSSGSTDTQYF.

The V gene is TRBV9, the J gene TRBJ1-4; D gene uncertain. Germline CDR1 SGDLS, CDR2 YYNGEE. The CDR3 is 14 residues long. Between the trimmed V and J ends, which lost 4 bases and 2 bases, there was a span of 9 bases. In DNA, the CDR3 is TGTGCCAGCAGCCGAGGGAGGACTAATGAAAAACTGTTTTTT. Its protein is CASSRGRTNEKLFF. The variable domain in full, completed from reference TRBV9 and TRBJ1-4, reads DSGVTQTPKHLITATGQRVTLRCSPRSGDLSVYWYQQSLDQGLQFLIQYYNGEERAKGNILERFSAQQFPDLHSELNLSSLELGDSALYFCASSRGRTNEKLFFGSGTQLSVL.

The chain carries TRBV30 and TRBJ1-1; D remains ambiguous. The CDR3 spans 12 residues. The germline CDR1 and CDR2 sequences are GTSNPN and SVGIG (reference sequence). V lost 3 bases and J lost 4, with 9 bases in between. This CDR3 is CAWSHVVTEAFF. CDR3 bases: TGTGCCTGGAGCCACGTAGTCACTGAAGCTTTCTTT.

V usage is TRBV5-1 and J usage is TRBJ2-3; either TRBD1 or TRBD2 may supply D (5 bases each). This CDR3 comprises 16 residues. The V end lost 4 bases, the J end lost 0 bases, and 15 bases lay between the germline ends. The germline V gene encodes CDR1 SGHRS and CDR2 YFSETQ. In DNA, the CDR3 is TGCGCCAGCAGCGCTTACCGGGACCCTAGCACAGATACGCAGTATTTT. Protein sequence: CASSAYRDPSTDTQYF.

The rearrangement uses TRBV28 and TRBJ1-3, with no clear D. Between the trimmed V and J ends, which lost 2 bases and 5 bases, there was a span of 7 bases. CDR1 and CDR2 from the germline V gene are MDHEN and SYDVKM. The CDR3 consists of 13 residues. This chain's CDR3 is CASSLVARNTIYF. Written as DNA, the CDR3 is TGTGCCAGCAGTTTAGTAGCCAGAAACACCATATATTTT.

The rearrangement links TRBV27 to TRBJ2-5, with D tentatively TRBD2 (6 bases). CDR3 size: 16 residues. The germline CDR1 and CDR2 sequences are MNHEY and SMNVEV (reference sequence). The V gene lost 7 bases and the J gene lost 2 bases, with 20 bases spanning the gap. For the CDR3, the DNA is TGTGCCAGCACCACCAAACGGGGCGGGGTACAAGAGACCCAGTACTTC. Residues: CASTTKRGGVQETQYF.

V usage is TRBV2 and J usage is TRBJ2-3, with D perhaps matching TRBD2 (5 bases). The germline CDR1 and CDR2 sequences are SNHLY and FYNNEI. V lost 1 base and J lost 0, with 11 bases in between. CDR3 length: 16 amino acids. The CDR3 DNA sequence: TGTGCCAGCAGTGAAGAAAGGACTTGGAGCACAGATACGCAGTATTTT. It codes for CASSEERTWSTDTQYF.

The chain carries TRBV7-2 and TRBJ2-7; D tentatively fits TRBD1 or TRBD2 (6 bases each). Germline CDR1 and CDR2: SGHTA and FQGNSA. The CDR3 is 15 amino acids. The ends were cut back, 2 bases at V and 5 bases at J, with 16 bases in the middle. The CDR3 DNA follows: TGTGCCAGCAGCTTATCCCACGGGGGCCTCGACGAGCAGTACTTC. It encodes CASSLSHGGLDEQYF.

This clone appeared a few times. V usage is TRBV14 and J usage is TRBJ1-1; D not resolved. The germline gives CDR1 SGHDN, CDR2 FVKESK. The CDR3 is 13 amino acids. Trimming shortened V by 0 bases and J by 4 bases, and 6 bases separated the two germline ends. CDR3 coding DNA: TGTGCCAGCAGCCAAGAGGGGATCACTGAAGCTTTCTTT. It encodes CASSQEGITEAFF.

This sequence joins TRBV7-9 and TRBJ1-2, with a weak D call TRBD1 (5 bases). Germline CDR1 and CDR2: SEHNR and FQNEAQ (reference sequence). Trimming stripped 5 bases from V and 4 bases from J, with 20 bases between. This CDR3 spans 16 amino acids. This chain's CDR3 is CASSAIRRGNTYGYTF. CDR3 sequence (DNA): TGTGCCAGCAGCGCCATACGACGGGGGAACACCTATGGCTACACCTTC.

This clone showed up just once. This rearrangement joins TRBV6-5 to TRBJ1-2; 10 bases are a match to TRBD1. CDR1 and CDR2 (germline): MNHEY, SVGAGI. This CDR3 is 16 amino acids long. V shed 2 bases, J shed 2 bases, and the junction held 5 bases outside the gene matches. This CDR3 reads CASSYRGQGLNYGYTF. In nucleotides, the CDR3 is TGTGCCAGCAGTTACAGGGGACAGGGGTTAAACTATGGCTACACCTTC.

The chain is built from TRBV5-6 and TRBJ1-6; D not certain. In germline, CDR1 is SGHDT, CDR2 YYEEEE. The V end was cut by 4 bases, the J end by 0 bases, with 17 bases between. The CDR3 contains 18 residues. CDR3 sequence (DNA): TGTGCCAGCAGCCACCTGAAGCGCCGGAGCTCCTATAATTCACCCCTCCACTTT. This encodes CASSHLKRRSSYNSPLHF.

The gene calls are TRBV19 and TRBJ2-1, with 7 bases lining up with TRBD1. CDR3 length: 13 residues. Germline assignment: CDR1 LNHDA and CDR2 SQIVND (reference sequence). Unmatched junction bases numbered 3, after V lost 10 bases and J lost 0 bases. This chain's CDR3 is CATRDSSYNEQFF. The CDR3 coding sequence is TGTGCCACCCGGGACAGCTCCTACAATGAGCAGTTCTTC.

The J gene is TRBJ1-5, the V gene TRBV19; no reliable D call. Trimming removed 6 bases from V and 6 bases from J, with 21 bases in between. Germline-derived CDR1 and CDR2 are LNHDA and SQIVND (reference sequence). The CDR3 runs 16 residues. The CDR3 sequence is CASSQFTGLTGQPQHF. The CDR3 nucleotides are TGTGCCAGTAGCCAATTTACCGGACTTACCGGTCAGCCCCAGCATTTT.

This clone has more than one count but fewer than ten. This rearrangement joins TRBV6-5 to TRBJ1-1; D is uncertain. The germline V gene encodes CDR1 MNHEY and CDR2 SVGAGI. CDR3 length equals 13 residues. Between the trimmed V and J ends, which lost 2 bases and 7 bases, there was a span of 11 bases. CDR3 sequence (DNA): TGTGCCAGCAGTTACGGGCGGCACCTTGAAGCTTTCTTT. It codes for CASSYGRHLEAFF.

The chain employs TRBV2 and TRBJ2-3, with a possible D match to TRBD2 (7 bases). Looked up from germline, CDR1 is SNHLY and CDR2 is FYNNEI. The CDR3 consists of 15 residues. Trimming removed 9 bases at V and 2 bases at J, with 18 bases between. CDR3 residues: CASSFGRGATDTQYF. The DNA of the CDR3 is TGTGCCAGTTCCTTCGGTCGGGGGGCCACAGATACGCAGTATTTT.

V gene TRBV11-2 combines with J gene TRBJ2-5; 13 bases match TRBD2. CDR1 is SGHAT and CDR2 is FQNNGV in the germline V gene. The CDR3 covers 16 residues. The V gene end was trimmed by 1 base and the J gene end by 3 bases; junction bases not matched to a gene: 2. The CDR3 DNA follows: TGTGCCAGCAGCTTAGGCGGACTAGCGGGGGAAGAGACCCAGTACTTC. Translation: CASSLGGLAGEETQYF.

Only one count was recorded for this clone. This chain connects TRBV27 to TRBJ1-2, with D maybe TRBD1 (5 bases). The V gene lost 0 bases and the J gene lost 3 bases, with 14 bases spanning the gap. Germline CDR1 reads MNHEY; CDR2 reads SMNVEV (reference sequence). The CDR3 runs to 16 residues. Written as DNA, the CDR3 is TGTGCCAGCAGTTTATCGGGGGTCCTTAGGGACTATGGCTACACCTTC. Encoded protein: CASSLSGVLRDYGYTF.

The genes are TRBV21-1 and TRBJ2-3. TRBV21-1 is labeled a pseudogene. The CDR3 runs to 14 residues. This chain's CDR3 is CASSKGGWTDTQYF. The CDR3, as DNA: TGTGCCAGCAGCAAAGGGGGGTGGACAGATACGCAGTATTTT.

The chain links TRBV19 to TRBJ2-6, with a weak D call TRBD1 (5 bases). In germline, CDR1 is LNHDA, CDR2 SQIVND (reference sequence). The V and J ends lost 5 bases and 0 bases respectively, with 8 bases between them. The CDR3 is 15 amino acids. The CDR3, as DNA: TGTGCCAGTAGTTCTAGGGGCTCTGGGGCCAACGTCCTGACTTTC. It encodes CASSSRGSGANVLTF.

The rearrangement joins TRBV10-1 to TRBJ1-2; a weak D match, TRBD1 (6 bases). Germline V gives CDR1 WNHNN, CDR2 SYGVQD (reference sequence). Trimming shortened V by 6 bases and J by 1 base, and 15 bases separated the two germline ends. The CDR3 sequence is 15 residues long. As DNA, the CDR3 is TGCGCCAGCAGCCGTAGGACAGAGCATAACTATGGCTACACCTTC. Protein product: CASSRRTEHNYGYTF.

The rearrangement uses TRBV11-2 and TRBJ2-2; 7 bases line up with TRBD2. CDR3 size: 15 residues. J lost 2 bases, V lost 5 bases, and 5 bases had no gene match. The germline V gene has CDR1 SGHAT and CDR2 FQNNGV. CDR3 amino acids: CASSISGLNTGELFF. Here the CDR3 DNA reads TGTGCCAGCAGCATTAGCGGGCTCAACACCGGGGAGCTGTTTTTT.

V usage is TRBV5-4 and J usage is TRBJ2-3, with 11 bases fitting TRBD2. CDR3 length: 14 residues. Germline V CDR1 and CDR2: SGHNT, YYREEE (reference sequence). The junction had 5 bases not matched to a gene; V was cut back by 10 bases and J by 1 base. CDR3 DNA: TGTGCCGGGGAACTAGCGGGGGGCACAGATACGCAGTATTTT. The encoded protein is CAGELAGGTDTQYF.

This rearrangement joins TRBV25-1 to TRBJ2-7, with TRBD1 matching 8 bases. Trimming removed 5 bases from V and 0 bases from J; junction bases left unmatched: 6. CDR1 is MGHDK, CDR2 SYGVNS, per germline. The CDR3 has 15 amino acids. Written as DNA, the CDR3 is TGTGCCAGCAGTACAGGACAGGGTTTCTCCTACGAGCAGTACGTC. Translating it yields CASSTGQGFSYEQYV.

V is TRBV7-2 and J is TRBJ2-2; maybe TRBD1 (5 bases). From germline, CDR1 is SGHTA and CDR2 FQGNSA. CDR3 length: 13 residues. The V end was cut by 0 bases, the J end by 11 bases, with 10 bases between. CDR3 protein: CASSLARGEELFF. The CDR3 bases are TGTGCCAGCAGCTTAGCAAGGGGTGAAGAGCTGTTTTTT.